Listed below are T cell receptor beta chains from one sample, sequenced in a study of monozygotic twins with inflammatory bowel disease. With the 5' RACE reads reprocessed, TCRdb shows one record per CDR3 protein and no DNA. This table lists roughly 150,000 distinct CDR3 sequences. Sequences were obtained from blood. The receptors derive from a human donor with ulcerative colitis or Crohn's disease, or a healthy co-twin of an affected twin (not recorded which). Both conserved end residues are part of each CDR3. The order of the fields is J gene, V gene, CDR3 protein.

TRBJ2-6 TRBV12-3/TRBV12-4 CASSPDRGGGANVLTF
TRBJ2-1 TRBV5-4 CASSPGLKSTYNEQFF
TRBJ2-7 TRBV20-1 CSASSGQGIREQYF
TRBJ2-2 TRBV7-9 CASSIDRPTGELFF
TRBJ2-1 TRBV5-1 CASSLGGTSGINEQFF
TRBJ2-5 TRBV15 CATSGGSGFQETQYF
TRBJ2-7 TRBV3-1 CASSPMGGYEQYF
TRBJ2-1 TRBV5-6 CASSLGGRLLYNEQFF
TRBJ1-2 TRBV27 CASSLTTGASALTGGYTF
TRBJ1-2 TRBV7-3 CASSSGQGMSGYTF
TRBJ1-3 TRBV5-1 CASSPTGDLGNTIYF
TRBJ1-3 TRBV4-1 CASSQGDESSGNTIYF
TRBJ2-7 TRBV11-2 CASSFRGAYPGTSGRYEQYF
TRBJ2-1 TRBV19 CASSIQPPSSYNEQFF
TRBJ2-5 TRBV18 CASSPPPAEKYKETQYF
TRBJ2-5 TRBV24-1 CATSDTGTGRQETQYF
TRBJ2-3 TRBV20-1 CSARAEEQRAADTQYF